One and the same sample provided the 27 T cell receptor beta chains below, sequenced in a study of beta chain features in type 1 diabetes. Their specific antigens are unknown. Overall study results and limits: Significant though moderate, a shortening of TCRB CDR3s appeared in all four CD4+ subsets of Type 1 diabetes patients.

Sequencing targeted expressed TCRB transcripts, as all isolated RNA had been reverse transcribed. The repertoire was sequenced with immunoSEQ multiplex PCR; TCRdb's copy has only in-frame clones and lacks some. There are roughly 50,000 clones in the sample; 35% to 50% occur only once, and approximately 1.3% lies in the top ten. The material sequenced was Tregs from blood. These TCRs come from a man aged 25 to 40 with type 1 diabetes.

The chain employs TRBV4-2 and TRBJ1-5, with unresolved D. The germline gives CDR1 LGHNA, CDR2 YNFKEQ. This CDR3 is built from 13 residues. Trimming removed 0 bases from V and 5 bases from J, with 5 bases in between. CDR3 nucleotides: TGTGCCAGCAGCCAAGAAGCGGATCAGCCCCAGCATTTT. Amino acids: CASSQEADQPQHF.

This chain joins TRBV6-1 and TRBJ1-2, with a tentative D call TRBD1 (6 bases). The CDR3 has 14 residues. Trimming took 8 bases from V and 0 from J, leaving 13 bases between them. Germline V gives CDR1 MNHNS, CDR2 SASEGT. As DNA, the CDR3 is TGTGCCAGCGGGGGCAGGCCAACTAACTATGGCTACACCTTC. Its protein is CASGGRPTNYGYTF.

The rearrangement uses TRBV19 and TRBJ1-4; 7 bases are a match to TRBD1. J lost 7 bases, V lost 3 bases, and 14 bases had no gene match. Germline V lookup: CDR1 LNHDA, CDR2 SQIVND (reference sequence). The CDR3 is 17 residues long. CDR3 sequence (DNA): TGTGCCAGTAGTATTGGGTCGACAGGGTTTTTTTCTGAAAAACTGTTTTTT. As protein: CASSIGSTGFFSEKLFF.

The J gene is TRBJ1-2, the V gene TRBV19; weak D call: TRBD1 (5 bases). V lost 6 bases and J 4 bases, leaving 6 bases between the germline ends. The CDR3 consists of 11 residues. In germline, CDR1 is LNHDA, CDR2 SQIVND (reference sequence). The CDR3 here is CASSRAYGYTF. In DNA, the CDR3 is TGTGCCAGTAGCAGGGCCTATGGCTACACCTTC.

The chain uses TRBV4-3 and TRBJ2-3, with 9 positions matching TRBD2. Looked up from germline, CDR1 is LGHNA and CDR2 is YSLEER. The ends lost 0 bases at V and 2 bases at J; junction bases unmatched: 9. The CDR3 runs to 18 residues. The CDR3 DNA follows: TGCGCCAGCAGCCAAGATCTGGCGGGAGGGCCAAACACAGATACGCAGTATTTT. Translated, it gives CASSQDLAGGPNTDTQYF.

The table lists this clone with a few counts. The chain employs TRBV28 and TRBJ2-6; 10 nucleotides match TRBD1. CDR1 is MDHEN, CDR2 SYDVKM, per germline. The CDR3 is made up of 16 amino acids. V lost 8 bases and J lost 1; bases outside the gene matches: 5. CDR3 residues: CASGGTGVSGANVLTF. Here the CDR3 DNA reads TGTGCCAGCGGGGGGACAGGGGTATCTGGGGCCAACGTCCTGACTTTC.

DNA for the CDR3: TGTGCCAGCAGGGTTAGCGGATTAGAGGGAAATGAGCAGTTCTTC. It specifies CASRVSGLEGNEQFF. The V and J genes are TRBV6-1 and TRBJ2-1, with D perhaps matching TRBD2 (6 bases). The CDR3 covers 15 residues. V was shortened by 6 bases and J by 7 bases, with 19 bases between the two germline ends. Germline V gene lookup returns CDR1 MNHNS and CDR2 SASEGT.

In its sample, this clone was seen a few times. The chain links TRBV6-1 to TRBJ1-2; a possible D gene is TRBD1 (5 bases). This CDR3 region has 13 residues. Germline CDR1 MNHNS, CDR2 SASEGT. V lost 5 bases and J lost 4, with 11 bases in between. The CDR3 here is CASSSTGLYGYTF. CDR3 coding DNA: TGTGCCAGCAGTTCAACAGGTCTCTATGGCTACACCTTC.

This sequence joins TRBV18 and TRBJ2-1; 12 bases are a match to TRBD2. V gave up 3 bases and J gave up 7 bases; unmatched junction bases: 13. This CDR3 has 18 amino acids. From germline, CDR1 is KGHSH and CDR2 LQKENI. The CDR3 DNA follows: TGTGCCAGCTCACCTCCACTAGCGGGAGGCGGAGCGGGGAATGAGCAGTTCTTC. Encoded protein: CASSPPLAGGGAGNEQFF.

This clone was seen just once. This sequence joins TRBV5-8 and TRBJ2-6; D not resolved. Germline assignment: CDR1 SGHTS and CDR2 YDEGEE. The V gene lost 1 base and the J gene lost 4 bases, with 9 bases spanning the gap. CDR3 size: 15 residues. The CDR3 loop is CASSLRVSGANVLTF. CDR3 DNA: TGTGCCAGCAGCTTGCGAGTCTCCGGGGCCAACGTCCTGACTTTC.

This clone has a single count. The gene calls are TRBV5-1 and TRBJ2-2; 8 bases agree with TRBD2. Looked up from germline, CDR1 is SGHRS and CDR2 is YFSETQ. J was trimmed by 6 bases and V by 0 bases; bases with no gene match: 4. The CDR3 contains 15 residues. The CDR3 region is CASSLASGHSGELFF. For the CDR3, the DNA is TGCGCCAGCAGCTTGGCTAGCGGGCATTCCGGGGAGCTGTTTTTT.

The chain uses TRBV7-2 and TRBJ2-7, with 7 bases aligning to TRBD1. Germline lookup yields CDR1 SGHTA and CDR2 FQGNSA. This CDR3 has 14 amino acids. Losses at the gene ends were 5 bases for V and 0 bases for J; bases not matched to a gene: 4. The DNA for the CDR3 is TGTGCCAGCAGCACGACAGGGATCTCCTACGAGCAGTACTTC. Translation gives CASSTTGISYEQYF.

This rearrangement joins TRBV7-2 to TRBJ2-1; D is undetermined. V gave up 0 bases and J gave up 8 bases, with 8 bases separating them. Germline lookup yields CDR1 SGHTA and CDR2 FQGNSA. This CDR3 has 13 amino acids. CDR3 DNA sequence: TGTGCCAGCAGCTTAGCGGGTAGCTATGAGCAGTTCTTC. Translated, it gives CASSLAGSYEQFF.

There are a few counts of this clone. The V gene is TRBV4-2, the J gene TRBJ2-5; D ambiguous. This CDR3 has 13 amino acids. V was cut by 0 bases and J by 4 bases, with 6 bases left in between. Germline V gene data show CDR1 as LGHNA and CDR2 as YNFKEQ. The CDR3 protein is CASSQDVSETQYF. The CDR3 coding sequence is TGTGCCAGCAGCCAAGACGTGTCAGAGACCCAGTACTTC.

The chain couples TRBV28 to TRBJ1-4; 9 bases map to TRBD1. Germline trimming cut 6 bases from V and 4 bases from J; bases unmatched to any gene: 12. CDR1 is MDHEN, CDR2 SYDVKM, per germline. The CDR3 runs 17 residues. CDR3 sequence: CASSLTGQGFGNEKLFF. CDR3 coding DNA: TGTGCCAGCAGCTTAACCGGACAGGGGTTTGGTAATGAAAAACTGTTTTTT. The full variable domain, rest sourced from reference TRBV28 and TRBJ1-4, is DVKVTQSSRYLVKRTGEKVFLECVQDMDHENMFWYRQDPGLGLRLIYFSYDVKMKEKGDIPEGYSVSREKKERFSLILESASTNQTSMYLCASSLTGQGFGNEKLFFGSGTQLSVL.

This clone was counted between two and nine times. The CDR3 nucleotides read TGTGCCAGCAGTGGCGCGCGGGACGGATCCTACGAGCAGTACTTC. Its translation: CASSGARDGSYEQYF. The genes are TRBV6-1 and TRBJ2-7, with D possibly being TRBD2 (6 bases). Between the trimmed V and J ends, which lost 4 bases and 1 base, there was a span of 14 bases. The CDR3 length is 15 residues. The germline V gene has CDR1 MNHNS and CDR2 SASEGT.

This clone showed up just a few times. The V gene is TRBV6-1, the J gene TRBJ2-7, with TRBD2 matching 7 bases. The CDR3 loop spans 12 amino acids. Trimming cost V 8 bases and J 6 bases; bases outside gene matches: 7. Germline lookup yields CDR1 MNHNS and CDR2 SASEGT. The CDR3 spells CASGRAEVEQYF. The CDR3 nucleotides are TGTGCCAGCGGGAGGGCCGAGGTCGAGCAGTACTTC.

The chain employs TRBV6-1 and TRBJ2-7, with 9 bases fitting TRBD1. V was pared by 6 bases and J by 3 bases, with 9 bases of the junction left unmatched. This CDR3 is 15 amino acids long. Germline V gene lookup returns CDR1 MNHNS and CDR2 SASEGT. The CDR3, as DNA: TGTGCCAGCAGATACGAGGACAGGGGCGACTACGAGCAGTACTTC. Protein: CASRYEDRGDYEQYF.

This rearrangement joins TRBV27 to TRBJ2-2; TRBD1 might be the D (6 bases). This CDR3 region has 16 residues. From germline, CDR1 is MNHEY and CDR2 SMNVEV (reference sequence). The V and J ends lost 6 bases and 3 bases respectively, with 17 bases between them. DNA for the CDR3: TGTGCCAGCAGACCTAGACGACAGGTTTACACCGGGGAGCTGTTTTTT. Translation: CASRPRRQVYTGELFF.

This clone showed up just a few times. The rearrangement uses TRBV4-3 and TRBJ2-2, with a weak D call TRBD2 (6 bases). From germline, CDR1 is LGHNA and CDR2 YSLEER. The CDR3 runs 14 residues. V was cut by 3 bases and J by 3 bases, with 8 bases left in between. The CDR3 sequence: CASSHRDYTGELFF. CDR3 sequence (DNA): TGCGCCAGCAGCCATCGGGACTACACCGGGGAGCTGTTTTTT.

The chain uses TRBV6-5 and TRBJ1-3; maybe TRBD1 (5 bases). The CDR3 is 13 amino acids. Trimming shortened V by 6 bases and J by 4 bases, and 10 bases separated the two germline ends. Germline-derived CDR1 and CDR2 are MNHEY and SVGAGI. CDR3 sequence: CASRPRVGNTIYF. Written as DNA, the CDR3 is TGTGCCAGCAGACCCAGGGTAGGAAACACCATATATTTT.

The chain recombines TRBV29-1 with TRBJ2-5; D is uncertain. Looked up from germline, CDR1 is SQVTM and CDR2 is ANQGSEA. The CDR3 totals 14 residues. V lost 3 bases and J 5 bases, leaving 16 bases between the germline ends. The CDR3 reads CSVETEGPGETQYF. DNA of the CDR3: TGCAGCGTTGAGACGGAAGGTCCCGGGGAGACCCAGTACTTC. Drawing the rest from reference TRBV29-1 and TRBJ2-5, the complete variable domain is SAVISQKPSRDICQRGTSLTIQCQVDSQVTMMFWYRQQPGQSLTLIATANQGSEATYESGFVIDKFPISRPNLTFSTLTVSNMSPEDSSIYLCSVETEGPGETQYFGPGTRLLVL.

This clone was seen more than once but under ten times. The chain employs TRBV5-1 and TRBJ2-1; 7 nucleotides line up with TRBD2. Germline V CDR1 and CDR2: SGHRS, YFSETQ. The CDR3 is 14 residues long. Germline trimming cut 6 bases from V and 2 bases from J; bases unmatched to any gene: 5. CDR3 sequence reads: CASTIGGTYNEQFF. The CDR3 DNA is TGCGCCAGCACTATCGGGGGGACCTACAATGAGCAGTTCTTC.

This chain connects TRBV14 to TRBJ1-1, with D maybe TRBD1 (6 bases). The germline V gene encodes CDR1 SGHDN and CDR2 FVKESK. The CDR3 is made up of 18 amino acids. V was cut by 3 bases and J by 5 bases, with 25 bases left in between. As DNA, the CDR3 is TGTGCCAGCAGCCAGCCACAGGGTGGGGAATCCGGCGTTACTGAAGCTTTCTTT. This sequence encodes CASSQPQGGESGVTEAFF.

The V call is TRBV11-2, the J call TRBJ1-1, with D possibly TRBD1 on 5 matching bases. This CDR3 has 15 amino acids. Trimming shortened V by 1 base and J by 5 bases, and 14 bases separated the two germline ends. Per the germline V gene, CDR1 is SGHAT and CDR2 is FQNNGV. The CDR3 DNA follows: TGTGCCAGCAGCTTAGGGGGGGGACGGGTGACTGAAGCTTTCTTT. The encoded protein is CASSLGGGRVTEAFF.

This rearrangement joins TRBV28 to TRBJ2-2, with D perhaps matching TRBD1 (5 bases). This CDR3 spans 16 amino acids. Trimming pared 7 bases from V and 0 bases from J, leaving 15 bases between. CDR1 is MDHEN, CDR2 SYDVKM, per germline. The CDR3 here is CASTSGPGTNTGELFF. The CDR3 coding sequence is TGTGCCAGCACCTCCGGACCAGGGACGAACACCGGGGAGCTGTTTTTT.

The chain combines TRBV5-5 with TRBJ2-7, with D tentatively TRBD1 (6 bases). Germline CDR1 is SGHKS and CDR2 is YYEKEE (reference sequence). V was pared by 4 bases and J by 4 bases, with 18 bases between. CDR3 length: 15 residues. The DNA of the CDR3 is TGTGCCAGCAGCCCCGACCCGGGACAACCATACGAGCAGTACTTC. Amino acid sequence: CASSPDPGQPYEQYF.